A selection of T cell receptor beta chains follows, all from one sample in a study of CD8 T cells in Susac syndrome. TCRdb reprocessed the immunoSEQ multiplex PCR reads with MiXCR, giving one entry per CDR3 protein. This table has 120,000 to 150,000 distinct CDR3 sequences, approximately 96% appearing once. The sequencing sample was made of CD4+ T cells from PBMCs. All receptors derive from a human donor with Susac syndrome. Each CDR3 is given with its conserved first and last residue. A D gene is named only where the DNA matches it firmly. Only part of the rows carry a size: once, few, many, or a class if the clone is expanded.

>NA|NA|TRBV29-1|TRBJ2-5
CSVFGGPGETQYF
TGCAGCGTTTTCGGGGGGCCTGGGGAGACCCAGTACTTC
>NA|NA|TRBV20-1|TRBJ2-1
CSARGPAYNEQFF
TGCAGTGCTAGAGGACCAGCCTACAATGAGCAGTTCTTC
>few|NA|TRBV11-2|TRBJ2-7
CASSQTPYEQYF
TGTGCCAGCAGCCAAACCCCCTACGAGCAGTACTTC
>NA|NA|TRBV4-1|TRBJ1-2
CASSQVGRSGGYTF
TGCGCCAGCAGCCAAGTGGGACGGTCTGGTGGCTACACCTTC
>NA|TRBD1|TRBV5-1|TRBJ2-7
CASSPGQVLYEQYF
TGCGCCAGCAGCCCCGGACAGGTACTGTACGAGCAGTACTTC
>once|TRBD2|TRBV14|TRBJ2-2
CASSPPDSSGKNTGELFF
TGTGCCAGCAGCCCTCCTGACTCTAGCGGGAAGAACACCGGGGAGCTGTTTTTT
>NA|TRBD2|TRBV7-3|TRBJ2-2
CASSLGSGANTGELFF
TGTGCCAGCAGCTTGGGAAGCGGGGCGAACACCGGGGAGCTGTTTTTT
>NA|NA|TRBV20-1|TRBJ2-1
CSARDPNSNEQFF
TGCAGTGCTAGAGATCCTAACAGCAATGAGCAGTTCTTC
>once|NA|TRBV20-1|TRBJ2-1
CSARAPASEGDEQFF
TGCAGTGCGAGAGCCCCGGCCTCAGAGGGGGATGAGCAGTTCTTC
>NA|NA|TRBV4-1|TRBJ2-6
CASSQHRDPGANVLTF
TGCGCCAGCAGCCAGCACAGGGATCCTGGGGCCAACGTCCTGACTTTC
>NA|NA|TRBV21-1|TRBJ2-7
CASSFRGWTSGRSGYEQYF
TGTGCCAGCAGCTTTCGGGGGTGGACTAGCGGGAGATCAGGCTACGAGCAGTACTTC
>once|NA|TRBV15|TRBJ1-5
CATSREGRLDRPQHF
TGTGCCACCAGCAGAGAGGGGCGGTTGGATCGGCCCCAGCATTTT
>NA|NA|TRBV7-8|TRBJ1-2
CASSRGQNYGYTF
TGTGCCAGCAGCCGCGGCCAGAACTATGGCTACACCTTC
>NA|NA|TRBV6-4|TRBJ1-2
CASSDWDGGGYTF
TGTGCCAGCAGTGACTGGGACGGAGGTGGCTACACCTTC
>once|NA|TRBV20-1|TRBJ2-1
CSATDEGVNEQFF
TGCAGTGCCACCGATGAGGGGGTGAATGAGCAGTTCTTC
>NA|NA|TRBV11-2|TRBJ2-1
CASSLEPPGSYNEQFF
TGTGCCAGCAGCTTAGAACCGCCCGGGAGCTACAATGAGCAGTTCTTC
>NA|TRBD1|TRBV14|TRBJ2-1
CASSRRKLQGAYNEQFF
TGTGCCAGCAGCCGACGAAAGCTCCAGGGGGCCTACAATGAGCAGTTCTTC
>NA|TRBD2|TRBV4-2|TRBJ2-1
CASSQGAGTNNEQFF
TGTGCCAGCAGCCAAGGAGCGGGGACGAACAATGAGCAGTTCTTC
>NA|TRBD1|TRBV27|TRBJ2-3
CASSLHRGRTDTQYF
TGTGCCAGCAGTCTCCACAGGGGCCGCACAGATACGCAGTATTTT
>NA|NA|TRBV20-1|TRBJ2-3
CSAESTDTQYF
TGCAGTGCGGAGAGCACAGATACGCAGTATTTT
>NA|NA|TRBV6-2/TRBV6-3|TRBJ1-2
CASSYSGRTNYGYTF
TGTGCCAGCAGTTACTCAGGACGGACTAACTATGGCTACACCTTC
>NA|TRBD1|TRBV11-2|TRBJ2-2
CASSPRDSANTGELFF
TGTGCCAGCAGCCCCCGGGACAGCGCGAACACCGGGGAGCTGTTTTTT
>NA|NA|TRBV6-2/TRBV6-3|TRBJ2-1
CASRNGLHNEQFF
TGTGCCAGCAGGAACGGACTCCACAATGAGCAGTTCTTC
>NA|TRBD1|TRBV20-1|TRBJ2-7
CSARGARGNYEQYF
TGCAGTGCTAGGGGGGCCAGGGGGAACTACGAGCAGTACTTC
>NA|NA|TRBV5-1|TRBJ2-1
CASRVGERYNEQFF
TGCGCCAGCCGGGTGGGAGAGAGATATAATGAGCAGTTCTTC
>NA|TRBD2|TRBV4-2|TRBJ2-5
CASSQDSLAGGETQYF
TGTGCCAGCAGCCAAGATTCCCTAGCGGGTGGAGAGACCCAGTACTTC
>NA|NA|TRBV25-1|TRBJ2-7
CASSAGVDEQYF
TGTGCCAGCAGTGCCGGAGTTGACGAGCAGTACTTC
>NA|TRBD2|TRBV20-1|TRBJ2-1
CSARNWTSNEQFF
TGCAGTGCTAGGAACTGGACTAGCAATGAGCAGTTCTTC
>NA|NA|TRBV13|TRBJ2-1
CASLTKSAYNEQFF
TGTGCCAGCCTAACCAAATCAGCCTACAATGAGCAGTTCTTC
>NA|NA|TRBV25-1|TRBJ2-7
CASSALRSTTGVYEQYF
TGTGCCAGCAGTGCACTCCGGTCGACTACCGGGGTGTACGAGCAGTACTTC
>NA|NA|TRBV3-1|TRBJ2-2
CASRTAINTGELFF
TGTGCCAGTCGGACAGCCATCAACACCGGGGAGCTGTTTTTT
>NA|NA|TRBV25-1|TRBJ2-5
CASSGTWFQETQYF
TGTGCCAGCAGTGGGACCTGGTTCCAAGAGACCCAGTACTTC
>NA|NA|TRBV3-1|TRBJ1-1
CASSSRYEAFF
TGTGCCAGCAGCTCCCGATATGAAGCTTTCTTT